The T cell receptor (beta chain) described here comes from a study of blood T cells in healthy people across ages. Study results and caveats: Roughly linear declines in TCR beta diversity per million T cells occurred with age. Diversity was estimated from one million T cells, and these estimates were considered underestimates.

This clonotype was detected once. The antigen is undetermined. This CDR3 has 16 amino acids. The germline CDR1 and CDR2 sequences are LGHDT and YNNKEL (reference sequence). V lost 1 base and J lost 2, with 12 bases in between. The use of a sample-barcoded 5' primer and a J-beta primer mix characterized a second PCR of about 7 to 12 cycles. Each cDNA molecule carried a tag from a template-switch adaptor that contained 12 random nucleotides. TCRdb reprocessed the 5' RACE reads via MiXCR and lists one record per CDR3 protein. Among over 1,500,000 distinct CDR3 sequences listed, about 39% were seen once. The sequence came from a human donor in good health. The chain combines TRBV3-1 with TRBJ2-1; no clear D gene. The specimen sequenced was blood. CDR3 nucleotides: TGTGCCAGCAGCCAAGGCCCTAGGTTGACCTACAATGAGCAGTTCTTC. Encoded protein: CASSQGPRLTYNEQFF.